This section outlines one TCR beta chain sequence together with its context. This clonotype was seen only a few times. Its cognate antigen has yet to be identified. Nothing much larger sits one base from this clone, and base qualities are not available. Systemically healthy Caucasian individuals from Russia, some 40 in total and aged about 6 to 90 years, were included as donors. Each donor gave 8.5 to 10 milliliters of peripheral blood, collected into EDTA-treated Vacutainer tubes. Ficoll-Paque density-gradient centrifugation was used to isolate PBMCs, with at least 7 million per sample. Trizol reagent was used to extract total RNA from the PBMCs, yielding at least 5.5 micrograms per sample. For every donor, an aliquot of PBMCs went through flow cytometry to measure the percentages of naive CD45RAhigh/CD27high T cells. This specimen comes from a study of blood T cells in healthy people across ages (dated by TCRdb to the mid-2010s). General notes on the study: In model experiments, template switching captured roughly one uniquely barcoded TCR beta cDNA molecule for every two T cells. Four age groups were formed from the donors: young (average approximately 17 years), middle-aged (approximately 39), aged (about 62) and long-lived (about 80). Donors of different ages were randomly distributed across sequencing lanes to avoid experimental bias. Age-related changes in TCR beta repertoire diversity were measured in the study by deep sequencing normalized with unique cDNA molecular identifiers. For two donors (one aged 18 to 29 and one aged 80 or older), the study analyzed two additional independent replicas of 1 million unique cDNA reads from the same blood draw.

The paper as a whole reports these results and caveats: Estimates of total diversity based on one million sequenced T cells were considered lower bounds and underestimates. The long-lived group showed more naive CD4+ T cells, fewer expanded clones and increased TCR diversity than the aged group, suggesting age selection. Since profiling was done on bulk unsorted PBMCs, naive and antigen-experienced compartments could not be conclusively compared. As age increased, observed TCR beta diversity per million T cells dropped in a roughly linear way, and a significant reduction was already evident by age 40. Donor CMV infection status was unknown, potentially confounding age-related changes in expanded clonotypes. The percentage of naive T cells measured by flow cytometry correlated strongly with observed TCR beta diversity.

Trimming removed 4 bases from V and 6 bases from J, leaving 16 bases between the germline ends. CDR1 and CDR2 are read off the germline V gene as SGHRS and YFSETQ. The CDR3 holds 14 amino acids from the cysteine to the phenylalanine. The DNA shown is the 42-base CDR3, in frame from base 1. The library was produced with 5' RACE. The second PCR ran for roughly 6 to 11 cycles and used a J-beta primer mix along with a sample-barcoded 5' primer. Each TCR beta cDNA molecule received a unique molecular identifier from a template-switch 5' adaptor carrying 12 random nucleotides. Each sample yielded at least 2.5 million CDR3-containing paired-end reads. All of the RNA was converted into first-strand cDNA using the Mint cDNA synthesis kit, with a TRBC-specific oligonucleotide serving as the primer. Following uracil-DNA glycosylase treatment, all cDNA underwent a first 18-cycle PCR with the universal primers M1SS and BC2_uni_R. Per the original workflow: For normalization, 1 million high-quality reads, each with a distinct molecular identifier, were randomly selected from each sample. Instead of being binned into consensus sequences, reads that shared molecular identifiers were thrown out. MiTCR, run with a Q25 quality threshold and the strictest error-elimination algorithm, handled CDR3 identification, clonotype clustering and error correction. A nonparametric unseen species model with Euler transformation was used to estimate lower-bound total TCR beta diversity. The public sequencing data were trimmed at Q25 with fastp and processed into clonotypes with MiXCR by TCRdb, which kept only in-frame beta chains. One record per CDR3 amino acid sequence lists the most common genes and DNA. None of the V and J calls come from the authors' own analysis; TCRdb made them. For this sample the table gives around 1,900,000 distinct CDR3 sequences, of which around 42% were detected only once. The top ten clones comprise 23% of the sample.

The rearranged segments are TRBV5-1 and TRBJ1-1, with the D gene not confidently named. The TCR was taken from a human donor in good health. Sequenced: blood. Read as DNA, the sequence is TGCGCCAGCAGCGCCGCGCGGGAGGTATCTGAAGCTTTCTTT. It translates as CASSAAREVSEAFF.